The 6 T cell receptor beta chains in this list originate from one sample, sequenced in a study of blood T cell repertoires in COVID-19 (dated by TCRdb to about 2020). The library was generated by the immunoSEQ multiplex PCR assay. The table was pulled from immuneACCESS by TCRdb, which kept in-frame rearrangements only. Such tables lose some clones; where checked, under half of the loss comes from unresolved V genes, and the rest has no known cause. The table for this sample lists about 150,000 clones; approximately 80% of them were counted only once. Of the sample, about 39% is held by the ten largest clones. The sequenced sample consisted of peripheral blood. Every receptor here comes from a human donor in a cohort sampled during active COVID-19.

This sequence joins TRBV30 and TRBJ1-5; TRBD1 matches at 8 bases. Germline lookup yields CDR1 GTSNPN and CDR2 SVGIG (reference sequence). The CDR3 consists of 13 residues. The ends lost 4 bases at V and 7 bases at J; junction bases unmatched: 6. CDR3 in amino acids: CAWTQGAGQPQHF. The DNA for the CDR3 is TGTGCCTGGACTCAGGGGGCTGGGCAGCCCCAGCATTTT.

The CDR3 loop is CASSQGDRANQPQHF. The CDR3 DNA reads TGCGCCAGCAGCCAAGGGGACAGGGCCAATCAGCCCCAGCATTTT. V and J are TRBV4-3 and TRBJ1-5; 9 bases fit TRBD1. This CDR3 contains 15 residues. CDR1 is LGHNA, CDR2 YSLEER, per germline. The trim removed 1 base at V and 3 bases at J, leaving 1 base unmatched.

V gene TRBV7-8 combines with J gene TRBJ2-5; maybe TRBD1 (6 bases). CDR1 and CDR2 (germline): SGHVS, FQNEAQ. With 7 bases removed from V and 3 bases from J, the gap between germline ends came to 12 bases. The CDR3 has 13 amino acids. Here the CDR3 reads CASTRDRKETQYF. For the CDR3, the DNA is TGTGCCAGCACCCGAGACAGGAAAGAGACCCAGTACTTC.

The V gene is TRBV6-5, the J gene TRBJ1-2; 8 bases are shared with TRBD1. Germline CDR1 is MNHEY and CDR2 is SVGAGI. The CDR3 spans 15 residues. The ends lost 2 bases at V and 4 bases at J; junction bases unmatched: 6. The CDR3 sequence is CASSYADRATYGYTF. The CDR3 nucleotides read TGTGCCAGCAGTTACGCGGACAGGGCGACCTATGGCTACACCTTC.

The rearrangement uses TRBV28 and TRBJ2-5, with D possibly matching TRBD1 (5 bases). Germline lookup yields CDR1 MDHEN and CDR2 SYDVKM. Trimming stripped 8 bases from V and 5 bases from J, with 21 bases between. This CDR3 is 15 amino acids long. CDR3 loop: CASAGIGANLETQYF. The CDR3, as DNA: TGTGCCAGCGCAGGGATAGGGGCAAATTTGGAGACCCAGTACTTC.

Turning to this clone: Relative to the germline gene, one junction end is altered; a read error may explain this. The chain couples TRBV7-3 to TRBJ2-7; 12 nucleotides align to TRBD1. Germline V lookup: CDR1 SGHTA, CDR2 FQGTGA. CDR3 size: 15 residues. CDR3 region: CASRLRGQGAYEQYF. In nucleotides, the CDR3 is TGTGCCAGCAGGTTAAGGGGACAGGGGGCTTACGAGCAGTACTTC.